The subject of this entry is one T cell receptor beta chain. Its antigen remains unknown. Germline-derived CDR1 and CDR2 are LGHNA and YSLEER. Trimming cost V 4 bases and J 3 bases; bases outside gene matches: 12. This CDR3 spans 18 amino acids. This sample is part of a study of beta chain features in type 1 diabetes. Overall study context: Patients were similar to healthy donors in age and gender (as well as in cell yields). Study results and caveats: The similarity of naive, central memory and Treg TCRB repertoires appeared greater among patients than among healthy donors. PCR might pick shorter templates more often, in the same way for patients and controls.

Investigators reverse transcribed all isolated RNA, so they sequenced expressed TCRB transcripts. There were 3.5 million to 4.5 million reads on average in the naive, central memory and regulatory T cell samples. Libraries were prepared by immunoSEQ multiplex PCR; TCRdb keeps only in-frame clonotypes and omits some of them. The sample lists fewer than 250,000 clones, about 63% seen once, with roughly 0.048% in the top ten. The sequenced sample was naive CD4+ T cells from blood. This chain links TRBV4-3 with TRBJ2-1; 10 nucleotides agree with TRBD2. The receptor comes from a man aged 25 to 40 in good health. CDR3 residues: CASSPSGLAVQDYNEQFF. For the CDR3, the DNA is TGCGCCAGCAGCCCCTCCGGACTAGCGGTTCAGGACTACAATGAGCAGTTCTTC.